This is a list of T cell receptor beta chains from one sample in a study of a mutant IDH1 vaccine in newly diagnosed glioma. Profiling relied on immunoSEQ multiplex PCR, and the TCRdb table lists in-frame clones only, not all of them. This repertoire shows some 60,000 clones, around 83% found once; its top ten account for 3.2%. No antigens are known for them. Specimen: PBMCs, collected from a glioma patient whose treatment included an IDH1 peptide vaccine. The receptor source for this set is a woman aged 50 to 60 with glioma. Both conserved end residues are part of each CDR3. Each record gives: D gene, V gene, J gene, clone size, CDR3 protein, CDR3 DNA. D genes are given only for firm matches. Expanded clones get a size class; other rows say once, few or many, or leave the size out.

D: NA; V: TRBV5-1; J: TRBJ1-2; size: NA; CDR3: CASSIRTAGYGYTF; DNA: TGCGCCAGCAGCATCAGGACAGCTGGCTATGGCTACACCTTC
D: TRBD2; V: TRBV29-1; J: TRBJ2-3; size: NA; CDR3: CSSPGGDTQYF; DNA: TGCAGCTCCCCGGGGGGAGATACGCAGTATTTT
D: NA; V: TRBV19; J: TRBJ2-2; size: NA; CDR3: CASSIGVGTGELFF; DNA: TGTGCCAGTAGTATTGGGGTCGGGACCGGGGAGCTGTTTTTT
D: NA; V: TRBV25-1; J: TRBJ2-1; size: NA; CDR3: CASSEFFSGNEQFF; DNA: TGTGCCAGCAGTGAATTCTTTTCGGGCAATGAGCAGTTCTTC
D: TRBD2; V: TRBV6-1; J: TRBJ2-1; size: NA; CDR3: CASDSGDFINEQFF; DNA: TGTGCCAGCGATAGCGGGGACTTTATCAATGAGCAGTTCTTC
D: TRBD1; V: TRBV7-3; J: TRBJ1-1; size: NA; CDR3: CASSLKGRGQAFF; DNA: TGTGCCAGCAGCTTAAAGGGCAGGGGGCAAGCTTTCTTT
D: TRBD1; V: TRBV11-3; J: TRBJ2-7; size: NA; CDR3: CASSLAPGGHDEQYF; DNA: TGTGCCAGCAGCTTAGCCCCAGGGGGCCACGACGAGCAGTACTTC
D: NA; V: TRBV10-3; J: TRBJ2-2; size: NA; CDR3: CAIKPVWGLNTGELFF; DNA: TGTGCCATCAAACCGGTCTGGGGCCTGAACACCGGGGAGCTGTTTTTT
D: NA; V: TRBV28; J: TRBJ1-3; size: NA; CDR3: CASSLWEGNTIYF; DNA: TGTGCCAGCAGTTTATGGGAGGGGAACACCATATATTTT
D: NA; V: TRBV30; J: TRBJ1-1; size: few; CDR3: CAWSPTREAFF; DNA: TGTGCCTGGAGTCCCACAAGGGAAGCTTTCTTT
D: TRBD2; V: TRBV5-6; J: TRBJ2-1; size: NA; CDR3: CASSLAVRREDEQFF; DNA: TGTGCCAGCAGCTTGGCGGTGAGGCGGGAGGATGAGCAGTTCTTC
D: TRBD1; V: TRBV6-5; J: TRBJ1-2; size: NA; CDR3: CASSQGVGYTF; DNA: TGTGCCAGCAGCCAGGGGGTCGGCTACACCTTC
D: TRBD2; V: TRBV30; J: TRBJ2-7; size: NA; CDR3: CAWSRGGPGEQYF; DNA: TGTGCCTGGAGTCGCGGGGGGCCGGGGGAGCAGTACTTC
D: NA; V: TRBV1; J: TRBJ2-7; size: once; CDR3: CTSSQGTSGGNEQYF; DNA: TGCACCAGCAGCCAGGGGACTAGCGGGGGGAACGAGCAGTACTTC
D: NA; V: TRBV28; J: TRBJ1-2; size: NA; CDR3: CASSRSGASGYTF; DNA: TGTGCCAGCAGTAGATCAGGGGCCTCCGGCTACACCTTC
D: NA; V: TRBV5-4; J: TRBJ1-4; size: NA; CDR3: CASSLSPGLNEKLFF; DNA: TGTGCCAGCAGCTTGTCTCCGGGACTCAATGAAAAACTGTTTTTT
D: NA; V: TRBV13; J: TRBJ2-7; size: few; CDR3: CASSLGLWGSEQYF; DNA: TGTGCCAGCAGCTTAGGCCTATGGGGAAGCGAGCAGTACTTC
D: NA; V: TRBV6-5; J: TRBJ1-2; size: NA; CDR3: CASSYSGSLYGYTF; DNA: TGTGCCAGCAGTTACTCGGGCAGCCTGTATGGCTACACCTTC
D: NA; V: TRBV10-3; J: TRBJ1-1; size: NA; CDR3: CAISEWGKNTEAFF; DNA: TGTGCCATCAGTGAGTGGGGGAAGAACACTGAAGCTTTCTTT
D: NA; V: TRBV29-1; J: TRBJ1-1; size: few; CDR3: CSEVGQKNTEAFF; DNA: TGCAGCGAGGTAGGACAGAAGAACACTGAAGCTTTCTTT
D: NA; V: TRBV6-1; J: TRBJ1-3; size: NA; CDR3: CASIGGTGNTIYF; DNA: TGTGCCAGCATCGGGGGGACCGGGAACACCATATATTTT
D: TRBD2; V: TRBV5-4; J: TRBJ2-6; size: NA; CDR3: CASSTGGPGANVLTF; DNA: TGTGCCAGCAGTACGGGGGGGCCGGGGGCCAACGTCCTGACTTTC
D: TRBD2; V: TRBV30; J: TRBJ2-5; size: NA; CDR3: CAWSGRETQYF; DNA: TGTGCCTGGAGCGGGAGGGAGACCCAGTACTTC
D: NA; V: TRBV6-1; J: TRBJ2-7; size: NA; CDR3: CASSEALFYF; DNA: TGTGCCAGCAGTGAAGCCCTTTTCTACTTC